Below are 2 T cell receptor beta chains sequenced from a single sample in a study of T cells in Graves' hyperthyroidism and ophthalmopathy. The source material, RNA transcripts, was used to amplify TCR beta CDR3 regions. TCR CDR3 underwent first-round RT-PCR with the HTBI primer set. A single record per CDR3 protein comes from TCRdb applying MiXCR to the multiplex PCR reads. The table shows about 700,000 distinct CDR3 sequences, with approximately 14% occurring only once. The material sequenced was blood. The receptors derive from a woman aged 18-29 years with Graves' hyperthyroidism.

The sample holds a few counts of this clonotype. The chain carries TRBV10-3 and TRBJ2-4, with TRBD1 matching over 7 bases. The CDR3 runs 16 residues. After removal of 8 bases from V and 1 base from J, the junction contained 11 bases not matched to a gene. The germline gives CDR1 ENHRY, CDR2 SYGVKD. CDR3 nucleotides: TGTGCCATCCGGGACAGCCGTCCTGAGGCCAAAAACATTCAGTACTTC. This encodes CAIRDSRPEAKNIQYF.

This clonotype came up many times. The J gene is TRBJ2-5, the V gene TRBV12-3 or TRBV12-4; TRBD1 matches 9 bases. The CDR3 is 14 residues long. V was clipped by 6 bases and J by 4 bases; unmatched bases: 6. This chain's CDR3 is CASSKQGAPETQYF. The CDR3 nucleotides read TGTGCCAGCAGCAAACAGGGGGCCCCAGAGACCCAGTACTTC.